The 28 T cell receptor beta chains reported below all come from one sample, sequenced in a study of read filtering for tumor transcriptome and immune sequencing. This library used 300 to 500 ng RNA and molecular barcoded adaptors spanning alpha/delta and beta/gamma chains. MiXCR was run by TCRdb on the reads, yielding one entry per CDR3 protein. Of around 40,000 distinct CDR3 sequences listed, roughly 13% are singletons. Sequenced material: a population of CD138-negative cells sorted from bone marrow. These receptors came from a donor at least 40 years old with multiple myeloma.

This clonotype occurred many times. Since a much larger clone is just one base distant, this may be a read error. The J gene is TRBJ2-1, the V gene TRBV10-3; D not resolved. Per germline, CDR1 ENHRY and CDR2 SYGVKD. This CDR3 is built from 11 residues. The CDR3: CAISRTDERFF. The CDR3 DNA follows: TGTGCCATCAGTCGTACGGATGAGCGGTTCTTC.

With regard to this clonotype: The junction departs from the called germline gene at one end, perhaps through a read error. The chain uses TRBV7-9 and TRBJ2-7, with 9 bases fitting TRBD2. The CDR3 covers 14 residues. Germline lookup yields CDR1 SEHNR and CDR2 FQNEAQ (reference sequence). The CDR3 here is CAGSGPAGGNEQYF. The CDR3 region has the DNA TGTGCCGGCAGCGGACCAGCGGGAGGAAACGAGCAGTACTTC.

This clonotype has at least ten counts. The V gene is TRBV11-3, the J gene TRBJ2-5; 11 bases agree with TRBD2. Per germline, CDR1 SGHNT and CDR2 YENEEA. CDR3 size: 15 residues. Trimming removed 5 bases from V and 0 bases from J; junction bases left unmatched: 2. Written as DNA, the CDR3 is TGTGCCAGCAGCCTGACTAGCGGGGACCAAGAGACCCAGTACTTC. Translated, it gives CASSLTSGDQETQYF.

This clonotype has at least ten counts. This sequence joins TRBV2 and TRBJ2-5; tentative D call: TRBD1 (6 bases). CDR1 is SNHLY and CDR2 is FYNNEI in the germline V gene. The length of the CDR3 is 14 residues. V was cut by 6 bases and J by 1 base, with 12 bases left in between. CDR3 protein: CASSANRVQETQYF. The CDR3 DNA sequence: TGTGCCAGCAGCGCCAACAGGGTCCAAGAGACCCAGTACTTC.

This clonotype was seen at least ten times. This sequence joins TRBV20-1 and TRBJ2-2, with 8 bases aligning to TRBD2. Trimming removed 0 bases from V and 4 bases from J; junction bases left unmatched: 7. This CDR3 is 16 amino acids long. The germline V gene has CDR1 DFQATT and CDR2 SNEGSKA (reference sequence). CDR3 coding DNA: TGCAGTGCTAGAGATAACGGGAGGGCCCTCACCGGGGAGCTGTTTTTT. It codes for CSARDNGRALTGELFF.

V usage is TRBV18 and J usage is TRBJ1-1; TRBD1 agrees at 9 bases. Trimming cost V 6 bases and J 4 bases; bases outside gene matches: 12. Germline loops: CDR1 KGHSH, CDR2 LQKENI. The CDR3 runs 16 residues. The CDR3 sequence is CASSPRDRVGGTEAFF. The DNA of the CDR3 is TGTGCCAGCTCGCCCCGGGACAGGGTAGGGGGCACTGAAGCTTTCTTT.

This clonotype was seen repeatedly, ten times or more. This may come from a read error, since a much larger clone is one base off. The chain carries TRBV30 and TRBJ2-7; unclear D gene. The CDR3 covers 14 residues. CDR1 and CDR2 from the germline V gene are GTSNPN and SVGIG (reference sequence). The CDR3 DNA reads as TGTGCCCGGAGTGTACTTTCCGGGTCCTACGAGCAGTACTTC. Protein product: CARSVLSGSYEQYF.

Comment on this clonotype: A much larger clone is a single base away; this may be a read error. This sequence joins TRBV6-2 or TRBV6-3 and TRBJ2-4, with a possible D match to TRBD1 (6 bases). The CDR3 loop spans 13 amino acids. The ends were cut back, 6 bases at V and 9 bases at J, with 15 bases in the middle. Germline V lookup: CDR1 MNHEY, CDR2 SVGEGT. The CDR3 sequence: CASRRDRTGIQYF. The CDR3 bases are TGTGCCAGCAGGAGAGACAGGACCGGCATTCAGTACTTC.

In regard to this clonotype: The CDR3 end shows no conserved phenylalanine or tryptophan, and so a read error is likely. The CDR3 protein is CASSLGGLTQETQYL. In DNA form, the CDR3 reads TGTGCCAGCAGCTTAGGAGGGCTTACACAAGAGACCCAGTACCTC. The chain is built from TRBV13 and TRBJ2-5; D ambiguous. The germline gives CDR1 PRHDT, CDR2 FYEKMQ (reference sequence). The CDR3 runs 15 residues. V lost 0 bases and J lost 2, with 10 bases in between.

This clonotype counts as medium-sized (0.01 to 0.1%). The V call is TRBV6-5, the J call TRBJ1-2; perhaps TRBD1 as D (6 bases). Germline-derived CDR1 and CDR2 are MNHEY and SVGAGI. This CDR3 is built from 13 residues. V was shortened by 5 bases and J by 3 bases, with 10 bases between the two germline ends. Here the CDR3 reads CASSGTSYYGYTF. As DNA, the CDR3 is TGTGCCAGCAGTGGGACAAGCTACTATGGCTACACCTTC.

A remark on this clonotype: A read error is likely here: a far larger clone is one base away. The V and J genes are TRBV12-3 or TRBV12-4 and TRBJ2-7, with 13 nucleotides matching TRBD2. J lost 7 bases, V lost 6 bases, and 9 bases had no gene match. The CDR3 contains 15 residues. CDR3 protein: CASSTGLAGNNEQYF. In DNA, the CDR3 is TGTGCCAGCAGCACGGGACTAGCGGGAAACAATGAGCAGTACTTC.

J is TRBJ2-3 and V is TRBV20-1; tentatively, D is TRBD2 (5 bases). Germline V CDR1 and CDR2: DFQATT, SNEGSKA (reference sequence). V lost 3 bases and J 4 bases, leaving 14 bases between the germline ends. The CDR3 spans 14 residues. Here the CDR3 DNA reads TGCAGTGCTAGTCGATTGGACGGGGCAGATACGCAGTATTTT. The encoded protein is CSASRLDGADTQYF.

Turning to this clonotype: A far larger clone is just one base off, so this is likely a read error. This sequence joins TRBV6-1 and TRBJ2-7, with 7 bases that match TRBD1. This CDR3 comprises 13 residues. Germline V gene data show CDR1 as MNHNS and CDR2 as SASEGT. CDR3 nucleotide sequence: TGTGCCGGCAGATCCGGGACAGACTACGAGCAGTACTTC. It translates to CAGRSGTDYEQYF.

Ten or more counts support this clonotype. The V gene is TRBV12-3 or TRBV12-4, the J gene TRBJ2-5, with TRBD2 matching 11 bases. V trimming: 8 bases; J trimming: 5 bases; junction bases outside the gene matches: 4. This CDR3 contains 13 residues. The CDR3 loop is CASCLAGGETQYF. CDR3 nucleotide sequence: TGTGCCAGCTGCTTAGCGGGAGGGGAGACCCAGTACTTC.

Concerning this clonotype itself: One base away lies a much larger clone, so this may be a sequencing read error. This chain joins TRBV6-5 and TRBJ1-5; D unclear. This CDR3 has 12 residues. Germline CDR1 is MNHEY and CDR2 is SVGAGI. The CDR3 sequence: CASSYYNQPRHF. The CDR3 DNA follows: TGTGCCAGCAGCTATTACAATCAGCCCCGGCATTTT.

This clonotype was counted many times. The CDR3 nucleotides read TGTGCCACCCGGGGACTAGCTCGTAGTGAGCAGTTCTTC. It specifies CATRGLARSEQFF. The chain couples TRBV10-3 to TRBJ2-1, with TRBD2 matching 9 bases. This CDR3 is 13 amino acids long. Germline V gene sequence: CDR1 ENHRY, CDR2 SYGVKD. With V trimmed by 10 bases and J by 9 bases, 10 bases remained unmatched.

This clonotype was seen only a few times. The junction does not match germline at one end; this may be a read error. The chain uses TRBV5-1 and TRBJ2-5, with unresolved D. Per germline, CDR1 SGHRS and CDR2 YFSETQ. The CDR3 extends over 12 amino acids. The CDR3 region is CASSLEVETRYF. In DNA form, the CDR3 reads TGCGCCAGCAGCTTGGAAGTCGAGACCCGGTACTTC. The full variable domain, in which reference TRBV5-1 and TRBJ2-5 provide the parts outside the CDR3, is KAGVTQTPRYLIKTRGQQVTLSCSPISGHRSVSWYQQTPGQGLQFLFEYFSETQRNKGNFPGRFSGRQFSNSRSEMNVSTLELGDSALYLCASSLEVETRYFGPGTRLLVL.

V is TRBV11-2 and J is TRBJ2-1; the D is unclear. The CDR3 runs 14 residues. V lost 0 bases and J 0 bases, leaving 3 bases between the germline ends. Germline V gene sequence: CDR1 SGHAT, CDR2 FQNNGV. The CDR3 sequence: CASSLEFSYNEQFF. Written as DNA, the CDR3 is TGTGCCAGCAGCTTAGAGTTCTCCTACAATGAGCAGTTCTTC.

This clonotype has ten or more counts. The gene calls are TRBV5-1 and TRBJ1-4; tentative D call: TRBD1 (5 bases). The length of the CDR3 is 16 residues. Germline V gene lookup returns CDR1 SGHRS and CDR2 YFSETQ. V was pared by 5 bases and J by 0 bases, with 14 bases between. The CDR3 reads CASRPGTPATNEKLFF. The CDR3 nucleotides read TGCGCCAGCAGACCCGGGACCCCGGCAACTAATGAAAAACTGTTTTTT.

This clonotype was counted between two and nine times. A much larger clone is a single base away; this may be a read error. The gene calls are TRBV5-1 and TRBJ2-3; 13 bases align to TRBD2. Looked up from germline, CDR1 is SGHRS and CDR2 is YFSETQ. The CDR3 consists of 18 residues. V lost 4 bases and J lost 2; bases outside the gene matches: 10. CDR3 bases: TGCGCCAGCAGCCCATGGACTAGCGGGAGAGGTTCCACAGATACGCAGTATTTT. The encoded protein is CASSPWTSGRGSTDTQYF.

This clonotype was counted ten times or more. The chain links TRBV5-1 to TRBJ2-3; D remains unclear. The V gene's germline CDR1 is SGHRS and CDR2 YFSETQ. Trimming removed 0 bases at V and 4 bases at J, with 9 bases between. The CDR3 is 14 residues long. Here the CDR3 DNA reads TGCGCCAGCAGCTTGGCCAGTTTTCCAGATACGCAGTATTTT. Protein product: CASSLASFPDTQYF.

This clonotype was seen at least ten times. The V and J genes are TRBV11-2 and TRBJ1-1; 9 bases fit TRBD1. The V and J ends lost 5 bases and 7 bases, in that order; junction bases with no gene match: 8. The length of the CDR3 is 14 residues. From germline, CDR1 is SGHAT and CDR2 FQNNGV. CDR3 DNA sequence: TGTGCCAGCAGCCTCTATGGACAGGGGATTGAAGCTTTCTTT. This translates into CASSLYGQGIEAFF.

This clonotype was observed many times. The chain couples TRBV3-1 to TRBJ2-7, with D maybe TRBD1 (5 bases). Per germline, CDR1 LGHDT and CDR2 YNNKEL (reference sequence). The CDR3 extends over 14 amino acids. Between the trimmed V and J ends, which lost 7 bases and 0 bases, there was a span of 13 bases. The CDR3 DNA follows: TGTGCCAGCACACAGGACGTAAGCTCCTACGAGCAGTACTTC. This encodes CASTQDVSSYEQYF.

This clonotype was found many times. The chain uses TRBV27 and TRBJ2-1; 12 positions agree with TRBD2. Trimming took 6 bases from V and 7 from J; bases not matched to a gene: 4. CDR3 length: 14 amino acids. The V gene's germline CDR1 is MNHEY and CDR2 SMNVEV (reference sequence). CDR3 amino acids: CASRTSGSVNEQFF. The CDR3 bases are TGTGCCAGCAGGACTAGCGGGAGCGTTAATGAGCAGTTCTTC.

This clonotype was picked up many times. This sequence joins TRBV3-1 and TRBJ2-3; D is undetermined. The CDR3 has 13 amino acids. The V gene lost 1 base and the J gene lost 4 bases, with 6 bases spanning the gap. Germline V CDR1 and CDR2: LGHDT, YNNKEL (reference sequence). CDR3 nucleotides: TGTGCCAGCAGCCAAGTTAGTTCAGATACGCAGTATTTT. It yields the protein CASSQVSSDTQYF.

This clonotype was found a few times. The J gene is TRBJ1-2, the V gene TRBV28; possible D gene TRBD1, 5 bases. The CDR3 runs to 15 residues. The V end was cut by 5 bases, the J end by 5 bases, with 18 bases between. From germline, CDR1 is MDHEN and CDR2 SYDVKM. This chain's CDR3 is CASSPRGSAGYGYTF. CDR3 nucleotide sequence: TGTGCCAGCAGTCCCCGGGGGTCCGCCGGGTATGGCTACACCTTC.

This clonotype was seen many times. V usage is TRBV20-1 and J usage is TRBJ1-5; no definite D call. This CDR3 is built from 12 residues. CDR1 is DFQATT, CDR2 SNEGSKA, per germline (reference sequence). The germline V and J ends were trimmed by 0 bases and 4 bases, with 4 bases remaining between them. The CDR3 loop is CSAREQNQPQHF. In nucleotides, the CDR3 is TGCAGTGCTAGAGAGCAGAATCAGCCCCAGCATTTT.

In this sample, this clonotype turned up many times. This chain joins TRBV5-1 and TRBJ2-5; 11 nucleotides match TRBD2. V gave up 3 bases and J gave up 1 base; unmatched junction bases: 2. Per the germline V gene, CDR1 is SGHRS and CDR2 is YFSETQ. This CDR3 is built from 15 residues. This chain's CDR3 is CASSWGTSGQETQYF. In nucleotides, the CDR3 is TGCGCCAGCAGCTGGGGGACTAGCGGCCAAGAGACCCAGTACTTC.